What follows describes a single TCR beta chain. The RNA, about 0.45 to 1 ug, was put through reverse transcription using random hexamers. Across 54 Vbeta and 13 Jbeta, immunoSEQ multiplex PCR amplified TCR beta CDR3. TCRdb passed the immunoSEQ multiplex PCR reads through MiXCR, listing each CDR3 protein once. The table shows roughly 200,000 distinct CDR3 sequences, with approximately 95% occurring only once. The data were taken from a study of CD8 T cells in Susac syndrome. Germline V gene sequence: CDR1 SGHDT, CDR2 YYEEEE. The CDR3 has 14 amino acids. Trimming took off 4 bases at V and 5 bases at J, with 16 bases between the two ends.

The sequenced sample consisted of CD8+ T cells from PBMCs. This chain links TRBV5-6 with TRBJ2-7; D is tentatively TRBD1 or TRBD2 (5 bases each). This receptor was obtained from a human donor with multiple sclerosis. The DNA of the CDR3 is TGTGCCAGCAGCGTAGCCGGGAACAGGCACGAGCAGTACTTC. This translates into CASSVAGNRHEQYF.